The 6 T cell receptor beta chains given below trace back to one sample, sequenced in a study of cytomegalovirus exposure and HLA in healthy donors. The PCR contained 60 Vbeta and 13 Jbeta primers. Libraries were prepared by immunoSEQ multiplex PCR; TCRdb keeps only in-frame clonotypes and omits some of them. The sample lists roughly 130,000 clones; 80% were seen once. Sequencing input: PBMCs. Source of these receptors: a man in his thirties or forties in good health and CMV-seronegative.

The V gene is TRBV27, the J gene TRBJ2-7; possibly TRBD2 for D (6 bases). Germline V gene sequence: CDR1 MNHEY, CDR2 SMNVEV (reference sequence). This CDR3 spans 19 amino acids. V lost 0 bases and J 0 bases, leaving 21 bases between the germline ends. As DNA, the CDR3 is TGTGCCAGCAGTTTATCCCGGGGGACTGTTGACATAGCCTCCTACGAGCAGTACTTC. This sequence encodes CASSLSRGTVDIASYEQYF.

This chain links TRBV5-1 with TRBJ1-3, with a tentative D call TRBD1 (6 bases). CDR3 size: 15 residues. Germline CDR1 and CDR2: SGHRS and YFSETQ. Trimming pared 4 bases from V and 0 bases from J, leaving 11 bases between. The CDR3 here is CASSLAQGSGNTIYF. The CDR3 DNA is TGCGCCAGCAGCCTCGCACAGGGCTCTGGAAACACCATATATTTT.

The chain recombines TRBV4-1 with TRBJ2-7, with TRBD1 matching 10 bases. This CDR3 has 14 residues. V dropped 0 bases and J dropped 7; count of bases not matched to a gene: 3. Germline V gives CDR1 MGHRA, CDR2 YSYEKL. The CDR3 nucleotides are TGCGCCAGCAGCCAAGAACCGGGACAGGGGGAGCAGTACTTC. Residues: CASSQEPGQGEQYF.

This chain uses TRBV30 with TRBJ1-2; D may be TRBD1 (5 bases). The V gene's germline CDR1 is GTSNPN and CDR2 SVGIG (reference sequence). The CDR3 sequence is 14 residues long. Trimming cost V 5 bases and J 4 bases, with 17 bases left between them. This CDR3 is CAWEKTARSYGYTF. DNA of the CDR3: TGTGCCTGGGAAAAGACAGCGAGGTCCTATGGCTACACCTTC.

The gene calls are TRBV9 and TRBJ1-4; the match to TRBD1 covers 7 bases. The J segment lost 3 bases and the V segment lost 4 bases, leaving 3 bases of the junction unmatched. Germline V CDR1 and CDR2: SGDLS, YYNGEE. The CDR3 extends over 14 amino acids. Here the CDR3 reads CASSPGTANEKLFF. The CDR3 coding sequence is TGTGCCAGCAGCCCCGGGACAGCTAATGAAAAACTGTTTTTT.

The rearrangement uses TRBV19 and TRBJ1-1; 9 nucleotides agree with TRBD1. Germline trimming cut 5 bases from V and 1 base from J; bases unmatched to any gene: 11. The CDR3 extends over 17 amino acids. Germline values: CDR1 LNHDA, CDR2 SQIVND (reference sequence). Written as DNA, the CDR3 is TGTGCCAGTAGTTCCCGTCGGACAGGGGCGGGGAACACTGAAGCTTTCTTT. Its protein is CASSSRRTGAGNTEAFF. Complete variable domain (other parts from reference TRBV19 and TRBJ1-1): DGGITQSPKYLFRKEGQNVTLSCEQNLNHDAMYWYRQDPGQGLRLIYYSQIVNDFQKGDIAEGYSVSREKKESFPLTVTSAQKNPTAFYLCASSSRRTGAGNTEAFFGQGTRLTVV.